Following are 18 T cell receptor beta chains from one sample sequenced in a study of T cells expressing NK-cell markers. TCRdb derives one entry per CDR3 protein from the 5' RACE reads, leaving out DNA. The repertoire table contains 550,000 to 600,000 distinct CDR3 sequences. The specimen was blood T cells: a sorted CD56 or NKG2C T cell subset, CD4+ or CD8+ T cells, or bulk PBMC T cells (not recorded which). Receptors originate from a man aged 18 to 29 in good health.

The CDR3: CASSDRGTGVNEQFF. The rearrangement links TRBV27 to TRBJ2-1; the TCRdb call, TRBD2, lacks DNA for checking. This CDR3 has 15 residues. Germline CDR1 and CDR2: MNHEY and SMNVEV (reference sequence).

This chain links TRBV7-2 with TRBJ2-7. The germline V gene encodes CDR1 SGHTA and CDR2 FQGNSA. This CDR3 region has 13 residues. The CDR3 is CASSQNPLSEQYF.

The V gene is TRBV4-3, the J gene TRBJ2-7; TCRdb reports TRBD1, a call that lacks DNA to check it against. CDR1 is LGHNA, CDR2 YSLEER, per germline. This CDR3 is 16 amino acids long. The CDR3 here is CASSQVYPGEIYEQYF.

The rearrangement joins TRBV27 to TRBJ2-2; there is no DNA to check the TCRdb D call of TRBD1. Germline CDR1 and CDR2: MNHEY and SMNVEV (reference sequence). The CDR3 extends over 15 amino acids. The CDR3 spells CASSDRGRGTGELFF.

The chain links TRBV10-1 to TRBJ2-1; TCRdb gives TRBD2 as the D gene, but with no DNA this cannot be confirmed. This CDR3 is 13 amino acids long. The germline gives CDR1 WNHNN, CDR2 SYGVQD (reference sequence). Here the CDR3 reads CASSDPNLAEQFF.

The rearrangement joins TRBV5-1 to TRBJ2-7; there is no DNA to check the TCRdb D call of TRBD2. Germline CDR1 reads SGHRS; CDR2 reads YFSETQ. The CDR3 has 15 residues. CDR3: CASSWGQGPPYEQYF.

V gene TRBV20-1 combines with J gene TRBJ2-6; with no DNA, the TCRdb D assignment of TRBD2 cannot be verified. Germline V gene lookup returns CDR1 DFQATT and CDR2 SNEGSKA (reference sequence). The CDR3 spans 17 residues. The CDR3 reads CSAGRGFLMTGANVLTF.

The chain carries TRBV6-2 or TRBV6-3 and TRBJ2-1; TCRdb indicates TRBD2, and absent DNA this call remains unverified. In germline, CDR1 is MNHEY, CDR2 SVGEGT. The CDR3 length is 17 residues. The CDR3 protein is CASSFGLAGGGSREQFF.

J is TRBJ2-3 and V is TRBV12-3 or TRBV12-4; the TCRdb call, TRBD1, lacks DNA for checking. The length of the CDR3 is 15 residues. CDR3: CASSSSGTGGDTQYF.

The chain employs TRBV13 and TRBJ2-2; TCRdb indicates TRBD2, and absent DNA this call remains unverified. Germline CDR1 is PRHDT and CDR2 is FYEKMQ (reference sequence). This CDR3 comprises 19 residues. The CDR3: CASSSQTSWKLANTGELFF.

The chain combines TRBV29-1 with TRBJ2-5; the TCRdb call, TRBD2, lacks DNA for checking. This CDR3 is built from 12 residues. Germline loops: CDR1 SQVTM, CDR2 ANQGSEA. The CDR3 sequence: CSSGRAGETQYF.

The chain combines TRBV29-1 with TRBJ2-7; the TCRdb call, TRBD2, lacks DNA for checking. From germline, CDR1 is SQVTM and CDR2 ANQGSEA. The CDR3 loop spans 12 amino acids. CDR3 protein: CSGRDSYYEQYF.

The CDR3 protein is CASSFGDRGREDTQYF. This sequence joins TRBV7-9 and TRBJ2-3; absent DNA, TCRdb's TRBD1 call cannot be checked. The CDR3 has 16 amino acids. In germline, CDR1 is SEHNR, CDR2 FQNEAQ (reference sequence).

The CDR3: CASSLFRAYEQYF. V gene TRBV12-3 or TRBV12-4 combines with J gene TRBJ2-7. CDR3 length: 13 residues.

The chain has TRBV9 and TRBJ2-7; absent DNA, TCRdb's TRBD1 call cannot be checked. Germline V lookup: CDR1 SGDLS, CDR2 YYNGEE. The CDR3 totals 14 residues. The CDR3 here is CASSVAGGRDEQYF.

This rearrangement joins TRBV5-6 to TRBJ1-2. The CDR3 contains 11 residues. Germline V gene lookup returns CDR1 SGHDT and CDR2 YYEEEE. The chain's CDR3 is CASSSRVGYTF.

V gene TRBV18 combines with J gene TRBJ2-1; no DNA is available, so the TRBD1 call from TCRdb remains unchecked. The CDR3 is 17 amino acids. Germline CDR1 KGHSH, CDR2 LQKENI. The CDR3 sequence is CASSPPTGTGTYNEQFF.

The V and J genes are TRBV3-1 and TRBJ2-7; TCRdb reports TRBD1, a call that lacks DNA to check it against. Germline V gives CDR1 LGHDT, CDR2 YNNKEL (reference sequence). The length of the CDR3 is 16 residues. This CDR3 is CASSQVPWTDSYEQYF.